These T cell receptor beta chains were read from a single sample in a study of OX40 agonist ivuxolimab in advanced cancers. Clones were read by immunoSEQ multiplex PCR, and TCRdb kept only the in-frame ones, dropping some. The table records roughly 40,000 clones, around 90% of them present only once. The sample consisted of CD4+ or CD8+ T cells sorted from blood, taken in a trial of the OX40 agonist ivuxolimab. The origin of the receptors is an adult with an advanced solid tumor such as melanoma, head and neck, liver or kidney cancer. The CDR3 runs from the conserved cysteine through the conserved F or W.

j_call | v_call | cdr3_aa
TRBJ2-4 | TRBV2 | CASSSPTRDIQYF
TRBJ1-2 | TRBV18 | CASSLDTYGYTF
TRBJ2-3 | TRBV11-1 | CASSSPLGYTDTQYF
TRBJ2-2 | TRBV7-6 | CASSLGRVGTGELFF
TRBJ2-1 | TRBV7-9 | CASSLGADFSHEQFF
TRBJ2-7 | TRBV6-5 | CASSFEKGYEQYF
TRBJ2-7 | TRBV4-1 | CASSQLTSAYQPYEQYF
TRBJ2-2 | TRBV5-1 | CASSLLSGTNTGELFF
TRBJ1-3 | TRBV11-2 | CASSLLPPGQGPGNTIYF
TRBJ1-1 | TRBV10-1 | CASSDGGRAFF
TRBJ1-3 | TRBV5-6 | CASSLVTTGNTIYF